This T cell receptor beta chain was documented in a study of control samples from healthy donors and cancer patients. The germline V gene has CDR1 MNHNY and CDR2 SVGAGI (reference sequence). With 0 bases removed from V and 5 bases from J, the gap between germline ends came to 10 bases. The CDR3 has 14 amino acids. Clones were sequenced by immunoSEQ multiplex PCR, and TCRdb holds only the in-frame ones, with some missing. Here the sample spans fewer than 85,000 clones, about 94% being singletons. The specimen was blood. The chain links TRBV6-6 to TRBJ2-5; a possible D gene is TRBD2 (5 bases). This clonotype originated in a woman under 40 in good health. The CDR3 nucleotides read TGTGCCAGCAGTTACTCCACGGGGTGGGAGACCCAGTACTTC. Translation: CASSYSTGWETQYF.